This entry features one T cell receptor (beta chain) sequence. Its antigen is not identified. The study amplified TCR beta CDR3 regions using RNA transcripts. In the first round, RT-PCR was carried out with HTBI primers, and a multiplex PCR formed the second round. TCRdb re-called the multiplex PCR reads through MiXCR, storing one row per CDR3 protein. Among almost 750,000 distinct CDR3 sequences listed, around 40% were seen once. This record comes from a study of Graves' ophthalmopathy and Graves' hyperthyroidism. Findings and limits, study-wide: Thyroid clonotypes that were expanded above 0.001 frequency mostly also appeared in blood.

This receptor was identified in an adult man with Graves' ophthalmopathy. Input material: peripheral blood.

The CDR3 region has the DNA TGTGCCAGCAGCCCGCCGGGACAGGGGGCTGGAAACACCATATATTTT. Residues: CASSPPGQGAGNTIYF. This chain uses TRBV7-9 with TRBJ1-3, with 11 bases that match TRBD1. After removal of 5 bases from V and 2 bases from J, the junction contained 5 bases not matched to a gene. The CDR3 contains 16 residues. CDR1 and CDR2 from the germline V gene are SEHNR and FQNEAQ (reference sequence). Full variable domain (remainder filled in from reference TRBV7-9 and TRBJ1-3): DTGVSQNPRHKITKRGQNVTFRCDPISEHNRLYWYRQTLGQGPEFLTYFQNEAQLEKSRLLSDRFSAERPKGSFSTLEIQRTEQGDSAMYLCASSPPGQGAGNTIYFGEGSWLTVV.